The entry below describes one T cell receptor (beta chain). This entry belongs to a study of blood T cells in healthy people across ages. It was with a sample-barcoded 5' primer and a J-beta primer mix that a second PCR of about 6 to 12 cycles was run. TCRdb reprocessed the 5' RACE reads via MiXCR and lists one record per CDR3 protein. Here the sample spans 800,000 to 1,300,000 distinct CDR3 sequences, almost 25% being singletons. Deletions cut 6 bases from V and 1 base from J, with 16 bases between. Per the germline V gene, CDR1 is SGHRS and CDR2 is YFSETQ. This CDR3 spans 15 amino acids. These records were also assigned to another study, of T cells of mothers and their children.

Source material: blood. The chain joins TRBV5-1 to TRBJ2-5; weak D call: TRBD2 (6 bases). This clonotype was sampled from a girl aged 2 to 10 in good health. CDR3 DNA: TGCGCCAGCACCGCGGCGACTAGTTCCCAAGAGACCCAGTACTTC. Amino acid sequence: CASTAATSSQETQYF. Together with reference TRBV5-1 and TRBJ2-5, the CDR3 gives the full variable domain: KAGVTQTPRYLIKTRGQQVTLSCSPISGHRSVSWYQQTPGQGLQFLFEYFSETQRNKGNFPGRFSGRQFSNSRSEMNVSTLELGDSALYLCASTAATSSQETQYFGPGTRLLVL.